These 27 T cell receptor beta chains were all obtained from the same sample, sequenced in a study of blood T cell repertoires in COVID-19. Method: immunoSEQ multiplex PCR; TCRdb's copy keeps in-frame clones and lacks some. The sample lists around 180,000 clones, approximately 85% occurring once. Material: peripheral blood. All receptors come from a man aged 60 to 69 with acute or convalescent COVID-19.

This clone was counted ten times or more. The chain employs TRBV25-1 and TRBJ1-1, with a weak D call TRBD1 (6 bases). The V end was cut by 3 bases, the J end by 3 bases, with 11 bases between. Germline V lookup: CDR1 MGHDK, CDR2 SYGVNS. This CDR3 contains 14 residues. CDR3 nucleotides: TGTGCCAGCAGTGACCGGACAGAAGACACTGAAGCTTTCTTT. This encodes CASSDRTEDTEAFF.

The chain carries TRBV2 and TRBJ2-7; D remains unclear. Per germline, CDR1 SNHLY and CDR2 FYNNEI. CDR3 length: 11 amino acids. The V end lost 8 bases, the J end lost 2 bases, and 7 bases lay between the germline ends. Here the CDR3 DNA reads TGTGCCAGCGGTCCTACCTACGAGCAGTACTTC. Amino acids: CASGPTYEQYF.

The genes are TRBV28 and TRBJ2-7, with TRBD2 matching over 7 bases. The trim removed 7 bases at V and 5 bases at J, leaving 23 bases unmatched. Germline-derived CDR1 and CDR2 are MDHEN and SYDVKM. The CDR3 is 18 amino acids. The CDR3 coding sequence is TGTGCCAGCACCCATCGGATGCTACTAGCGTCGACTGCCCACGAGCAGTACTTC. Its protein is CASTHRMLLASTAHEQYF.

J is TRBJ2-5 and V is TRBV19; maybe TRBD1 (5 bases). CDR3 length equals 13 residues. Per germline, CDR1 LNHDA and CDR2 SQIVND (reference sequence). V shed 8 bases and J shed 4 bases, with 14 bases lying between them. For the CDR3, the DNA is TGTGCCAGTGGGGTTGGGGCTGGAGAGACCCAGTACTTC. It is translated as CASGVGAGETQYF.

The J gene is TRBJ2-1, the V gene TRBV25-1; TRBD2 matches at 13 bases. This CDR3 is built from 17 residues. The junction had 16 bases not matched to a gene; V was cut back by 4 bases and J by 13 bases. Germline CDR1 is MGHDK and CDR2 is SYGVNS. The CDR3 DNA sequence: TGTGCCAGCAGTGCCCCCTCCGGGACTAGCGGGGCCAGAAGACAGTTCTTC. Protein: CASSAPSGTSGARRQFF.

This chain links TRBV27 with TRBJ2-7, with 8 bases lining up with TRBD1. Germline V gene sequence: CDR1 MNHEY, CDR2 SMNVEV (reference sequence). V was clipped by 4 bases and J by 3 bases; unmatched bases: 2. The CDR3 consists of 13 residues. Here the CDR3 reads CASSSTGGYEQYF. CDR3 bases: TGTGCCAGCAGTTCAACAGGGGGCTACGAGCAGTACTTC.

The chain carries TRBV6-5 and TRBJ2-1; 9 bases match TRBD1. Germline V CDR1 and CDR2: MNHEY, SVGAGI. This CDR3 spans 13 amino acids. Germline trimming cut 6 bases from V and 9 bases from J; bases unmatched to any gene: 6. DNA for the CDR3: TGTGCCAGCAGCCGGGACAGGGACGGTGAGCAGTTCTTC. As protein: CASSRDRDGEQFF.

A single count supports this clone. The chain has TRBV6-6 and TRBJ1-5, with 8 positions matching TRBD1. J was trimmed by 0 bases and V by 5 bases; bases with no gene match: 6. Germline loops: CDR1 MNHNY, CDR2 SVGAGI (reference sequence). The CDR3 contains 16 residues. The CDR3 DNA reads TGTGCCAGCAGTCGACAGGGGTCTAGTAGCAATCAGCCCCAGCATTTT. It encodes CASSRQGSSSNQPQHF.

The rearrangement joins TRBV5-1 to TRBJ2-7, with D possibly TRBD2 on 5 matching bases. The CDR3 has 16 amino acids. V was shortened by 0 bases and J by 6 bases, with 19 bases between the two germline ends. Per germline, CDR1 SGHRS and CDR2 YFSETQ. CDR3 coding DNA: TGCGCCAGCAGCTTGGATTTTGAAGGAGGCATGGCCGAGCAGTACTTC. Translated, it gives CASSLDFEGGMAEQYF.

The J gene is TRBJ1-4, the V gene TRBV5-1; TRBD1 aligns across 9 bases. V was pared by 5 bases and J by 5 bases, with 4 bases of the junction left unmatched. Germline loops: CDR1 SGHRS, CDR2 YFSETQ. This CDR3 contains 14 residues. Here the CDR3 reads CASSQTGGNEKLFF. CDR3 coding DNA: TGCGCCAGCAGTCAGACAGGGGGGAATGAAAAACTGTTTTTT.

This clone was observed once. The V gene is TRBV30, the J gene TRBJ2-3; 7 bases match TRBD1. The V segment lost 3 bases and the J segment 0 bases; nucleotides outside the gene matches: 12. The CDR3 contains 17 residues. The germline CDR1 and CDR2 sequences are GTSNPN and SVGIG (reference sequence). Written as DNA, the CDR3 is TGTGCCTGGAGCCGAGGGGGCGCGGTCACAAGCACAGATACGCAGTATTTT. This gives the protein CAWSRGGAVTSTDTQYF.

This chain links TRBV5-1 with TRBJ2-3; perhaps TRBD2 as D (5 bases). Germline loops: CDR1 SGHRS, CDR2 YFSETQ. The CDR3 totals 13 residues. V lost 3 bases and J 6 bases, leaving 11 bases between the germline ends. The CDR3 nucleotides read TGCGCCAGCAGCTACGGAGGTGGGGATACGCAGTATTTT. Translation gives CASSYGGGDTQYF.

This clone showed up just a few times. The chain has TRBV11-1 and TRBJ2-4, with 8 bases lining up with TRBD1. Germline CDR1 reads SGHAT; CDR2 reads FQDESV (reference sequence). After removal of 5 bases from V and 9 bases from J, the junction contained 9 bases not matched to a gene. The CDR3 has 14 amino acids. CDR3 amino acids: CASSLLTGGGIQYF. The CDR3 coding sequence is TGTGCCAGCAGCCTTCTCACAGGGGGAGGCATTCAGTACTTC.

This chain connects TRBV5-8 to TRBJ2-3; 7 bases fit TRBD1. V shed 4 bases, J shed 0 bases, and the junction held 8 bases outside the gene matches. This CDR3 has 16 residues. Germline V gene sequence: CDR1 SGHTS, CDR2 YDEGEE. CDR3 DNA: TGTGCCAGCAGCCCAAGACAGGGCCTAAGCACAGATACGCAGTATTTT. The encoded protein is CASSPRQGLSTDTQYF.

The chain recombines TRBV5-4 with TRBJ2-2, with 9 nucleotides matching TRBD2. This CDR3 is 16 amino acids long. Germline lookup yields CDR1 SGHNT and CDR2 YYREEE (reference sequence). Trimming cost V 0 bases and J 6 bases; bases outside gene matches: 6. The CDR3 loop reads CASSLGGGRGSGELFF. The CDR3 nucleotides read TGTGCCAGCAGCTTGGGTGGCGGGAGGGGATCCGGGGAGCTGTTTTTT.

The V and J genes are TRBV23-1 and TRBJ1-4; no clear D. TRBV23-1 is an ORF, with its function uncertain. The CDR3 has 14 residues. The V end lost 4 bases, the J end lost 8 bases, and 14 bases lay between the germline ends. CDR3 bases: TGCGCCAGCAGTCGAGTCAGGCCGGGAGAAAAACTGTTTTTT. Protein: CASSRVRPGEKLFF.

The genes are TRBV5-8 and TRBJ2-4, with 7 bases aligning to TRBD1. The V segment lost 4 bases and the J segment 1 base; nucleotides outside the gene matches: 8. The CDR3 is 16 amino acids. CDR1 SGHTS and CDR2 YDEGEE come from the germline V gene. This CDR3 reads CASSERGRAAKNIQYF. Written as DNA, the CDR3 is TGTGCCAGCAGCGAAAGGGGGCGCGCGGCCAAAAACATTCAGTACTTC.

Remarks on this clone: A junction end diverges from the germline sequence, so it may reflect a read error. The chain joins TRBV5-1 to TRBJ2-7; 9 bases are shared with TRBD2. CDR3 size: 13 residues. Germline V gives CDR1 SGHRS, CDR2 YFSETQ. For the CDR3, the DNA is TGCGCCAGCAGGGGAATAGCGGGAGAAAAGTTAGACTTC. The encoded protein is CASRGIAGEKLDF. The whole variable domain, remainder taken from reference TRBV5-1 and TRBJ2-7, is KAGVTQTPRYLIKTRGQQVTLSCSPISGHRSVSWYQQTPGQGLQFLFEYFSETQRNKGNFPGRFSGRQFSNSRSEMNVSTLELGDSALYLCASRGIAGEKLDFGPGTRLTVT.

J is TRBJ1-3 and V is TRBV2; 9 nucleotides agree with TRBD1. From germline, CDR1 is SNHLY and CDR2 FYNNEI. The CDR3 consists of 16 residues. With 2 bases clipped from V and 4 bases from J, the junction kept 6 bases outside the gene matches. CDR3 DNA: TGTGCCAGCAGTGAAATGAGGACAGGGGACGGAAACACCATATATTTT. Its translation: CASSEMRTGDGNTIYF.

The chain joins TRBV6-5 to TRBJ2-7; 9 positions agree with TRBD1. CDR1 MNHEY and CDR2 SVGAGI come from the germline V gene. CDR3 size: 12 residues. V was clipped by 8 bases and J by 4 bases; unmatched bases: 3. The DNA for the CDR3 is TGTGCCAGCCTACAGGGGGCTTACGAGCAGTACTTC. It translates to CASLQGAYEQYF.

The genes are TRBV30 and TRBJ2-3; D is perhaps TRBD2 (6 bases). The germline V gene encodes CDR1 GTSNPN and CDR2 SVGIG (reference sequence). Between the trimmed V and J ends, which lost 2 bases and 0 bases, there was a span of 9 bases. The CDR3 loop spans 14 amino acids. This CDR3 reads CAWSQGLSTDTQYF. For the CDR3, the DNA is TGTGCCTGGAGTCAGGGACTCAGCACAGATACGCAGTATTTT.

The CDR3 reads CASSYFGGGANVLTF. The CDR3 DNA follows: TGTGCCAGCAGTTACTTCGGTGGTGGGGCCAACGTCCTGACTTTC. The chain recombines TRBV6-6 with TRBJ2-6, with D unresolved. Germline V lookup: CDR1 MNHNY, CDR2 SVGAGI (reference sequence). This CDR3 spans 15 amino acids. Trimming took off 1 base at V and 3 bases at J, with 7 bases between the two ends.

The genes are TRBV28 and TRBJ1-5; a weak D match, TRBD1 (5 bases). This CDR3 is 14 amino acids long. Germline V CDR1 and CDR2: MDHEN, SYDVKM. V gave up 3 bases and J gave up 7 bases, with 13 bases separating them. CDR3 sequence: CASSFPGKEQPQHF. CDR3 coding DNA: TGTGCCAGCAGTTTCCCAGGGAAGGAACAGCCCCAGCATTTT.

This chain connects TRBV19 to TRBJ2-3; TRBD2 agrees at 12 bases. This CDR3 spans 18 amino acids. CDR1 and CDR2 (germline): LNHDA, SQIVND (reference sequence). Trimming at V came to 3 bases and at J to 8 bases, leaving 15 bases not matched to a gene. The CDR3 nucleotides read TGTGCCAGTAGTATGAAGCTAGCGGGAGGGCCCAGGTCGGGTACGCAGTATTTT. Translated, it gives CASSMKLAGGPRSGTQYF.

The chain couples TRBV3-1 (or the pseudogene TRBV3-2) to TRBJ1-3; 7 bases line up with TRBD1. CDR1 and CDR2 (germline): LGHDT, YNNKEL (reference sequence). Germline trimming cut 3 bases from V and 5 bases from J; bases unmatched to any gene: 13. The CDR3 has 17 amino acids. The CDR3 nucleotides read TGTGCCAGCAGCCATACCACAGGGGCCGGGGAAAGAAACACCATATATTTT. This translates into CASSHTTGAGERNTIYF.

The chain has TRBV28 and TRBJ1-1; unclear D gene. Germline V gene sequence: CDR1 MDHEN, CDR2 SYDVKM. The ends were cut back, 6 bases at V and 4 bases at J, with 12 bases in the middle. This CDR3 region has 13 residues. CDR3 amino acids: CASRGTWSTEAFF. Written as DNA, the CDR3 is TGTGCCAGCAGAGGCACGTGGAGCACTGAAGCTTTCTTT.

The rearrangement uses TRBV7-2 and TRBJ1-4; 7 bases fit TRBD1. The length of the CDR3 is 16 residues. Germline loops: CDR1 SGHTA, CDR2 FQGNSA. V gave up 5 bases and J gave up 8 bases; unmatched junction bases: 14. CDR3 sequence reads: CASSRSGTAKEEKLFF. CDR3 bases: TGTGCCAGCAGCAGATCAGGGACAGCTAAGGAGGAAAAACTGTTTTTT.